These 4 T cell receptor beta chains were all obtained from the same sample, sequenced in a study of cytomegalovirus exposure and HLA in healthy donors. Generated by immunoSEQ multiplex PCR, the TCRdb table keeps only in-frame clones and is missing some. The data contain 150,000 to 200,000 clones, 86% of them singletons. Sequencing was performed on PBMCs. These receptors were collected from a woman between 18 and 29 years old in good health and CMV-seronegative.

Only one count was recorded for this clone. The chain links TRBV14 to TRBJ2-5, with 11 positions matching TRBD1. CDR1 SGHDN and CDR2 FVKESK come from the germline V gene. The CDR3 runs to 15 residues. The V gene end was trimmed by 4 bases and the J gene end by 5 bases; junction bases not matched to a gene: 6. The CDR3 here is CASSPHRTGGETQYF. The DNA for the CDR3 is TGTGCCAGCAGCCCTCATAGGACAGGGGGCGAGACCCAGTACTTC.

The chain has TRBV27 and TRBJ1-2; 8 positions agree with TRBD1. This CDR3 is built from 14 residues. Germline CDR1 reads MNHEY; CDR2 reads SMNVEV (reference sequence). The V gene end was trimmed by 5 bases and the J gene end by 4 bases; junction bases not matched to a gene: 6. CDR3 nucleotide sequence: TGTGCCAGCAGTCCAGGGGGCGTAGGCTATGGCTACACCTTC. Translating gives CASSPGGVGYGYTF.

This sequence joins TRBV9 and TRBJ1-2; 8 positions match TRBD1. CDR3 length: 14 amino acids. The trim removed 3 bases at V and 2 bases at J, leaving 3 bases unmatched. CDR1 and CDR2 from the germline V gene are SGDLS and YYNGEE. Here the CDR3 DNA reads TGTGCCAGCAGCGCGACAGGGGACAACTATGGCTACACCTTC. It translates to CASSATGDNYGYTF.

The chain combines TRBV9 with TRBJ2-1, with 8 bases fitting TRBD2. Germline assignment: CDR1 SGDLS and CDR2 YYNGEE. This CDR3 contains 16 residues. V lost 4 bases to trimming and J lost 8 bases; unmatched junction nucleotides: 14. Written as DNA, the CDR3 is TGTGCCAGCAGCTCACCACAGGGACTAGATGACGATGAGCAGTTCTTC. Translated, it gives CASSSPQGLDDDEQFF. Full variable domain (missing parts from reference TRBV9 and TRBJ2-1): DSGVTQTPKHLITATGQRVTLRCSPRSGDLSVYWYQQSLDQGLQFLIQYYNGEERAKGNILERFSAQQFPDLHSELNLSSLELGDSALYFCASSSPQGLDDDEQFFGPGTRLTVL.